Listed below are T cell receptor beta chains from one sample, sequenced in a study of blood T cells in healthy people across ages. MiXCR, applied by TCRdb to the 5' RACE reads, yields one record per CDR3 protein. Among under 1 million distinct CDR3 sequences listed, 40% to 50% were seen once. The sequencing input was blood. The receptor set was obtained from a man in his sixties in good health. Each CDR3 is given with its conserved first and last residue. Fields, in order: J gene, clone size, V gene, D gene, CDR3 DNA, CDR3 protein. A D gene is named only where the DNA matches it firmly. Clone size appears in some rows only: once, few, many, or a class for an expanded clone.

>TRBJ2-7|many|TRBV29-1|NA
TGCAGCGCTCGAGTTTCGGGGAGTAACGAGCAGTACTTC
CSARVSGSNEQYF
>TRBJ1-5|NA|TRBV6-1|NA
TGTGCCAGCAGGGGGGGGCGTTCGGTGGAGCCCCAGCATTTT
CASRGGRSVEPQHF
>TRBJ2-5|few|TRBV5-1|TRBD1
TGCGCCAGCAGCTCAAGCCACAGGGGGCGTCAAGAGACCCAGTACTTC
CASSSSHRGRQETQYF
>TRBJ2-1|NA|TRBV5-1|NA
TGCGCCAGCAGCCTAACCCAGGGGGGCTCGCAGTTCTTC
CASSLTQGGSQFF
>TRBJ2-5|once|TRBV6-2/TRBV6-3|NA
TGTGCCAGCAGTTACCGCGGGATGCTAGAGACCCAGTACTTC
CASSYRGMLETQYF
>TRBJ2-3|NA|TRBV20-1|NA
TGCAGTGCTATCCGGGATGGGAGCACAGATACGCAGTATTTT
CSAIRDGSTDTQYF
>TRBJ2-3|few|TRBV20-1|NA
TGCAGTGCTGAGAAAGGGTCCACAGATACGCAGTATTTT
CSAEKGSTDTQYF
>TRBJ2-3|NA|TRBV24-1|NA
TGTGCCACCAGTGATCTCGGACAGCCCACAGATACGCAGTATTTT
CATSDLGQPTDTQYF
>TRBJ2-5|NA|TRBV6-5|NA
TGTGCCAGCAGTCTAGCTGACCCTAGGGAGACCCAGTACTTC
CASSLADPRETQYF
>TRBJ2-5|NA|TRBV10-2|NA
TGCGCCAGCAGTGAGTGGGGGCTCCAAGAGACCCAGTACTTC
CASSEWGLQETQYF
>TRBJ2-5|few|TRBV7-8|TRBD1
TGTGCCAGCAGCTTAGACTTAGACAGGGGGCCTGAGACCCAGTACTTC
CASSLDLDRGPETQYF
>TRBJ1-4|NA|TRBV28|TRBD1
TGTGCCAGCACCAGAACGGGACAGTCGTTGAAAAAACTGTTTTTT
CASTRTGQSLKKLFF
>TRBJ2-5|many|TRBV20-1|NA
TGCAGTGCTAGCGGGAGAGAGACCCAGTACTTC
CSASGRETQYF
>TRBJ1-1|once|TRBV7-8|NA
TGTGCCAGCAGCTTACCCCCATCGGGGGCTTTCTTT
CASSLPPSGAFF